This T cell receptor (beta chain) came from a study of CD8 T cells in Susac syndrome. Findings and caveats of the study: The study conceded that relatively few individuals underwent its TCR sequencing and HLA analysis.

With random hexamers, roughly 0.45 to 1 ug RNA was reverse transcribed. It was immunoSEQ multiplex PCR that amplified TCR beta CDR3 across 54 Vbeta and 13 Jbeta. TCRdb fed the immunoSEQ multiplex PCR reads into MiXCR, producing one record per CDR3 protein. The sample yields about 210,000 distinct CDR3 sequences, roughly 94% seen once. A remark on this clonotype: Its antigen is unknown.

Matching for age and sex applied to the controls, who were healthy donors. TEMRA cells underwent FACS enrichment and CD8+ and CD4+ T cells underwent negative isolation. The receptor comes from a human donor in good health. The source material was CD4+ T cells from PBMCs.

CDR3 in DNA: TGTGCCAGCAGCCCTGGGCTGACTAGGGATGAGCAGTTCTTC. Translation gives CASSPGLTRDEQFF. The chain uses TRBV11-2 and TRBJ2-1, with D possibly TRBD2 on 6 matching bases. The CDR3 is 14 residues long. The germline CDR1 and CDR2 sequences are SGHAT and FQNNGV. Trimming took 5 bases from V and 8 from J, leaving 16 bases between them.